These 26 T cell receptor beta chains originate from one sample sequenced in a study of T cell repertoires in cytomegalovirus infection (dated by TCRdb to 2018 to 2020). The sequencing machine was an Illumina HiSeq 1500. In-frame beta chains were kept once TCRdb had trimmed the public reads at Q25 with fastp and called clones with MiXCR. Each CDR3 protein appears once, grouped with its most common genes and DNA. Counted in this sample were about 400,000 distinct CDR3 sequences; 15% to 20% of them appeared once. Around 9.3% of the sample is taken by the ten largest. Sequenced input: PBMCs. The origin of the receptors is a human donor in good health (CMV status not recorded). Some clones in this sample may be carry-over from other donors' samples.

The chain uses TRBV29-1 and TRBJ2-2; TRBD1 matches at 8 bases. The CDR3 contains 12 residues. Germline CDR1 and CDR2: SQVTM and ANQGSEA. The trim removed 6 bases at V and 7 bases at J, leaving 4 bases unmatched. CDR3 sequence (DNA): TGCAGCGTCAGACAGGGGCACGGGGAGCTGTTTTTT. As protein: CSVRQGHGELFF.

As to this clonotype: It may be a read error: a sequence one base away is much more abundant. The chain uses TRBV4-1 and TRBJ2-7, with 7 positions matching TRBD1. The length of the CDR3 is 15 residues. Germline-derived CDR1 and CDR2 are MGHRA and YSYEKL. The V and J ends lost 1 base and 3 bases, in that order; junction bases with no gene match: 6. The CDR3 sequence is CASSQGWDSGYEQYF. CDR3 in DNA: TGCGCCAGCAGCCAAGGCTGGGACAGTGGCTACGAGCAGTACTTC.

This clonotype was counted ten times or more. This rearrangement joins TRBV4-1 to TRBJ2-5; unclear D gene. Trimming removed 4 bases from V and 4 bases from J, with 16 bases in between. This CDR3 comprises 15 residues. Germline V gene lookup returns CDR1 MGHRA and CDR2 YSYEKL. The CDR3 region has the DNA TGCGCCAGCAGCCCCACTGGATTAGCCGTAGAGACCCAGTACTTC. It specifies CASSPTGLAVETQYF.

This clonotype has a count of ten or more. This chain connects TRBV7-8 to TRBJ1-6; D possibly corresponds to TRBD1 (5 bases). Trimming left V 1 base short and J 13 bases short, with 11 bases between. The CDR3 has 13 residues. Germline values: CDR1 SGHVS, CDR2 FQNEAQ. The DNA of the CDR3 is TGTGCCAGCAGCTTAGGGACAATTGGGCCCCTCCACTTT. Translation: CASSLGTIGPLHF.

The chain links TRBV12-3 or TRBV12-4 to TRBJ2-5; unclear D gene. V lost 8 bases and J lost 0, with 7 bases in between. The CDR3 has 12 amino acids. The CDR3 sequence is CASRYYQETQYF. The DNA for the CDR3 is TGTGCCAGCCGATACTACCAAGAGACCCAGTACTTC.

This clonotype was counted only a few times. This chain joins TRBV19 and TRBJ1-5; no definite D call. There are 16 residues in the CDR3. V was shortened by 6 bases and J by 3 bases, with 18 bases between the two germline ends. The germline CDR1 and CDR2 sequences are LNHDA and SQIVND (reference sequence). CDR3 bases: TGTGCCAGTAGCCCCGGCCGATTTGTAATCAATCAGCCCCAGCATTTT. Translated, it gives CASSPGRFVINQPQHF.

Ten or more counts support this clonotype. DNA for the CDR3: TGTGCCAGCAGCTGGGGGACAGCCAACACTGAAGCTTTCTTT. Amino acids: CASSWGTANTEAFF. This rearrangement joins TRBV7-2 to TRBJ1-1; TRBD1 matches at 7 bases. This CDR3 region has 14 residues. V gave up 4 bases and J gave up 2 bases; unmatched junction bases: 4. Germline loops: CDR1 SGHTA, CDR2 FQGNSA.

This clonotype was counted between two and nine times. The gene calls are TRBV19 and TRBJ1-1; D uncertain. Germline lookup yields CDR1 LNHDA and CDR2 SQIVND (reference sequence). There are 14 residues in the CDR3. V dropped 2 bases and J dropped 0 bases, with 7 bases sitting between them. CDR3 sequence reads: CASSISPMNTEAFF. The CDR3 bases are TGTGCCAGTAGTATAAGCCCCATGAACACTGAAGCTTTCTTT.

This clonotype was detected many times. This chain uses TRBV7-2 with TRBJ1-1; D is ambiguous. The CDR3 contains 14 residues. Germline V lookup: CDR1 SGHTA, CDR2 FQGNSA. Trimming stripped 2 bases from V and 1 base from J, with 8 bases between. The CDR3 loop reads CASSLFGGNTEAFF. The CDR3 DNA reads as TGTGCCAGCAGCTTATTCGGTGGGAACACTGAAGCTTTCTTT.

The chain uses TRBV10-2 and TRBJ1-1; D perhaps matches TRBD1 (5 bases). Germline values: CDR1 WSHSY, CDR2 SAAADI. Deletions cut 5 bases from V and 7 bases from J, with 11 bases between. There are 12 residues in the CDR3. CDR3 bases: TGCGCCAGCAGTTGGGACCGCGGTGAAGCTTTCTTT. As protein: CASSWDRGEAFF.

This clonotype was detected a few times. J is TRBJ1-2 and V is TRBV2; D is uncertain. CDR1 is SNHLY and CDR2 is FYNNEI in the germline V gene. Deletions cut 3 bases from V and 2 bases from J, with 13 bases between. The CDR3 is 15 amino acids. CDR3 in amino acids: CASSDFVTSNYGYTF. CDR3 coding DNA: TGTGCCAGCAGTGATTTCGTCACCTCAAACTATGGCTACACCTTC.

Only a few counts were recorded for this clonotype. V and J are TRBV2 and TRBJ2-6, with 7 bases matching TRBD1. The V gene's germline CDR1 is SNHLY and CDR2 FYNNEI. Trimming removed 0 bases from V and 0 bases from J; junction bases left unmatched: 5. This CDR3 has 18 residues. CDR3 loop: CASSEARQGTSGANVLTF. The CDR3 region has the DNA TGTGCCAGCAGTGAAGCTCGACAGGGTACCTCTGGGGCCAACGTCCTGACTTTC.

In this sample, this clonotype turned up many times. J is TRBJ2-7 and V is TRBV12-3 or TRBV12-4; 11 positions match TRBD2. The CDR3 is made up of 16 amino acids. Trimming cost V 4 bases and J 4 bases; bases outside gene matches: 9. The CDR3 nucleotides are TGTGCCAGCAGTTCCCCTGCGGCTAGCGGGGGGTACGAGCAGTACTTC. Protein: CASSSPAASGGYEQYF.

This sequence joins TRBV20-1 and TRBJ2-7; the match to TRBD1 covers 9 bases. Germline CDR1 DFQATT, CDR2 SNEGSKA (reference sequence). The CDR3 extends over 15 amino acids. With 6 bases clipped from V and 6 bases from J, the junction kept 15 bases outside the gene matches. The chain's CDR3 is CSALISGTGTAEQYF. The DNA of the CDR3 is TGCAGTGCCCTCATATCCGGGACAGGGACGGCCGAGCAGTACTTC.

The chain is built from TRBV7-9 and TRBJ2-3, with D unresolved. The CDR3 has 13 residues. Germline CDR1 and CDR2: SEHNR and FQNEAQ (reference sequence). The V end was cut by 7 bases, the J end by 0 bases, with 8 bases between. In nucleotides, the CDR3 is TGTGCCAGCACCCGGTCTAGCACAGATACGCAGTATTTT. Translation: CASTRSSTDTQYF. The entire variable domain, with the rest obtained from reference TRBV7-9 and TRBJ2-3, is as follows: DTGVSQNPRHKITKRGQNVTFRCDPISEHNRLYWYRQTLGQGPEFLTYFQNEAQLEKSRLLSDRFSAERPKGSFSTLEIQRTEQGDSAMYLCASTRSSTDTQYFGPGTRLTVL.

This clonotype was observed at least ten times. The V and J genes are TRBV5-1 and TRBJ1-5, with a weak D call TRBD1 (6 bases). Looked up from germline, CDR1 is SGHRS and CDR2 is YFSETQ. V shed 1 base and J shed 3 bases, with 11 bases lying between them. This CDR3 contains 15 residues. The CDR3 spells CASSLNGQTNQPQHF. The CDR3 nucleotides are TGCGCCAGCAGCTTGAACGGACAGACCAATCAGCCCCAGCATTTT.

The CDR3, as DNA: TGTGCCAGTAGTTCCGCGGCAGGTCAAGAGACCCAGTACTTC. Amino acid sequence: CASSSAAGQETQYF. The chain recombines TRBV19 with TRBJ2-5; no clear D gene. This CDR3 has 14 residues. The germline V gene has CDR1 LNHDA and CDR2 SQIVND (reference sequence). V lost 5 bases and J lost 2, with 12 bases in between.

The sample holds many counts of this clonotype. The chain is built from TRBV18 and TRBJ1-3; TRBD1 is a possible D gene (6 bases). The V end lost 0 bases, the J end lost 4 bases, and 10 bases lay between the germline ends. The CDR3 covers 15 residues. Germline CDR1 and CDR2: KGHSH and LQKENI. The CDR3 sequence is CASSPPARGGNTIYF. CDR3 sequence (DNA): TGTGCCAGCTCACCACCCGCCAGGGGCGGAAACACCATATATTTT.

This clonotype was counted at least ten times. This CDR3 reads CASSFSAEQYF. CDR3 bases: TGTGCCAGTTCCTTCTCGGCTGAGCAGTACTTC. J is TRBJ2-7 and V is TRBV7-8; D not resolved. Germline CDR1 is SGHVS and CDR2 is FQNEAQ. The ends were cut back, 9 bases at V and 7 bases at J, with 13 bases in the middle. This CDR3 is built from 11 residues.

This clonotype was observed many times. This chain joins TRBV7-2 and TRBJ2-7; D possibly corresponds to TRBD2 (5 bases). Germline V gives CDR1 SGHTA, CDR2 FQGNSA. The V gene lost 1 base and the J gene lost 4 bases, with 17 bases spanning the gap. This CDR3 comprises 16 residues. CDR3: CASSLVASQALYEQYF. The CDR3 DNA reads TGTGCCAGCAGCTTAGTCGCTAGCCAAGCCCTTTACGAGCAGTACTTC.

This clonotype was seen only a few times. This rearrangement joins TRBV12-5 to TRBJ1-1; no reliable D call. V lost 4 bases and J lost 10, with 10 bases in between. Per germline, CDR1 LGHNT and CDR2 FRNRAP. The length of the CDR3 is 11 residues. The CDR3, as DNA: TGTGCTAGTGGTTCAGACATTGGAGCTTTCTTT. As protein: CASGSDIGAFF.

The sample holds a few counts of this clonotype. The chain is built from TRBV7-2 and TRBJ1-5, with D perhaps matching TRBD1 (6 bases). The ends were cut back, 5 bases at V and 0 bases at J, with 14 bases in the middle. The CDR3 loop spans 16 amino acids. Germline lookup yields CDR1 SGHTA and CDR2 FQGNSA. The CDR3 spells CASSMDSTNSNQPQHF. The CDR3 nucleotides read TGTGCCAGCAGCATGGACAGTACGAATAGCAATCAGCCCCAGCATTTT.

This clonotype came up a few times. CDR3 coding DNA: TGTGCCAGCAGCCAAGTACAGGGTAGGGATGAAGCTTTCTTT. This encodes CASSQVQGRDEAFF. The genes are TRBV4-2 and TRBJ1-1; tentative D call: TRBD1 (6 bases). Trimming pared 1 base from V and 7 bases from J, leaving 13 bases between. Per the germline V gene, CDR1 is LGHNA and CDR2 is YNFKEQ. CDR3 size: 14 residues.

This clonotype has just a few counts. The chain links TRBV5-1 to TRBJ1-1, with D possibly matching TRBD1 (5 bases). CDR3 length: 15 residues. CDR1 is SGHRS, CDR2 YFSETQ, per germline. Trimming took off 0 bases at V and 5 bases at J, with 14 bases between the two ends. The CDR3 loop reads CASSLESGWDTEAFF. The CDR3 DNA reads TGCGCCAGCAGCTTGGAGTCAGGGTGGGATACTGAAGCTTTCTTT.

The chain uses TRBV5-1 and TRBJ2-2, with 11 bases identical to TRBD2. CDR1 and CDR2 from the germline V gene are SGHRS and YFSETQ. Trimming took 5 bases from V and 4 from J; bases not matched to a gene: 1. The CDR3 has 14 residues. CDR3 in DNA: TGCGCCAGCAGTAGCGGGAGGGTCACCGGGGAGCTGTTTTTT. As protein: CASSSGRVTGELFF.

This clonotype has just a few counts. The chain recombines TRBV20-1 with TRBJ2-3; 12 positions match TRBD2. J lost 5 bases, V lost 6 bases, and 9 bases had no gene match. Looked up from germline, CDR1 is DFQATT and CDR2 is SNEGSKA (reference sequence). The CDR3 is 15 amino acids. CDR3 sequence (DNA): TGCAGTGCAAAGACTAGCGGGGGAGTAGTAGATACGCAGTATTTT. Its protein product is CSAKTSGGVVDTQYF.